The 25 T cell receptor beta chains presented below share a single source sample, sequenced in a study of cytomegalovirus exposure and HLA in healthy donors. PCR involved 60 Vbeta and 13 Jbeta primers. Repertoires were generated with immunoSEQ multiplex PCR, while TCRdb's copy carries only in-frame clones and drops some. Of about 160,000 clones in the sample, roughly nine tenths were seen once. Specimen: PBMCs. The receptors were gathered from a woman in her twenties or thirties in good health and CMV-seronegative.

J is TRBJ2-7 and V is TRBV4-1; D possibly corresponds to TRBD2 (6 bases). This CDR3 is built from 15 residues. Trimming took 1 base from V and 6 from J, leaving 16 bases between them. Germline V gene sequence: CDR1 MGHRA, CDR2 YSYEKL. This CDR3 is CASSQVSGRNGEQYF. DNA for the CDR3: TGCGCCAGCAGCCAAGTGTCGGGGAGGAACGGCGAGCAGTACTTC.

The rearrangement uses TRBV7-9 and TRBJ1-2, with D unresolved. Trimming took off 3 bases at V and 0 bases at J, with 14 bases between the two ends. This CDR3 is 16 amino acids long. The germline V gene has CDR1 SEHNR and CDR2 FQNEAQ (reference sequence). The CDR3 sequence: CASSFWTRTTNYGYTF. The DNA of the CDR3 is TGTGCCAGCAGCTTCTGGACTCGCACAACTAACTATGGCTACACCTTC.

V gene TRBV7-9 combines with J gene TRBJ2-7; D ambiguous. This CDR3 spans 14 amino acids. V was clipped by 1 base and J by 0 bases, with 7 bases between them. Per the germline V gene, CDR1 is SEHNR and CDR2 is FQNEAQ (reference sequence). The CDR3 nucleotides are TGTGCCAGCAGCTTAGAGGCTAGCTCCTACGAGCAGTACTTC. Protein product: CASSLEASSYEQYF.

The chain combines TRBV19 with TRBJ1-5, with 11 nucleotides matching TRBD1. Unmatched junction bases numbered 3, after V lost 6 bases and J lost 2 bases. Germline V gives CDR1 LNHDA, CDR2 SQIVND (reference sequence). The CDR3 has 15 residues. The CDR3: CASRWTGGGNQPQHF. The CDR3 nucleotides are TGTGCCAGTAGGTGGACAGGGGGCGGCAATCAGCCCCAGCATTTT.

The J gene is TRBJ2-6, the V gene TRBV28; 8 nucleotides match TRBD1. V lost 6 bases to trimming and J lost 0 bases; unmatched junction nucleotides: 7. The CDR3 is made up of 17 amino acids. Germline loops: CDR1 MDHEN, CDR2 SYDVKM. The CDR3 nucleotides read TGTGCCAGCAGAAACAGGGGGTTTAACTCTGGGGCCAACGTCCTGACTTTC. Residues: CASRNRGFNSGANVLTF.

This chain uses TRBV19 with TRBJ1-2; D call uncertain. Deletions cut 2 bases from V and 4 bases from J, with 11 bases between. Germline CDR1 is LNHDA and CDR2 is SQIVND (reference sequence). This CDR3 is 14 amino acids long. Written as DNA, the CDR3 is TGTGCCAGTAGTATATCCCAGGCTCCCTATGGCTACACCTTC. Its protein is CASSISQAPYGYTF.

The V and J genes are TRBV7-9 and TRBJ1-4; TRBD1 matches at 9 bases. The CDR3 runs to 18 residues. Looked up from germline, CDR1 is SEHNR and CDR2 is FQNEAQ (reference sequence). V shed 0 bases, J shed 2 bases, and the junction held 7 bases outside the gene matches. For the CDR3, the DNA is TGTGCCAGCAGCTTAGCGGTGGGACAGGGTTACACTAATGAAAAACTGTTTTTT. As protein: CASSLAVGQGYTNEKLFF.

The chain couples TRBV6-7 to TRBJ2-3; 9 bases fit TRBD2. TRBV6-7 is an ORF, with its function uncertain. V shed 11 bases and J 2 bases; nucleotides not matched to a gene: 23. This CDR3 is built from 19 residues. CDR3 bases: TGTGCCCCCGAGGGCCGAAATCCAGCGGGGGGCTCTCTCACAGATACGCAGTATTTT. This gives the protein CAPEGRNPAGGSLTDTQYF.

V is TRBV14 and J is TRBJ2-7; 7 bases agree with TRBD2. Germline CDR1 and CDR2: SGHDN and FVKESK. The CDR3 length is 16 residues. V lost 2 bases to trimming and J lost 1 base; unmatched junction nucleotides: 8. The CDR3 sequence is CASSQTGTTRSYEQYF. In nucleotides, the CDR3 is TGTGCCAGCAGCCAAACCGGGACTACGAGATCCTACGAGCAGTACTTC.

The chain joins TRBV5-1 to TRBJ2-6; possible D gene TRBD1, 6 bases. The CDR3 length is 19 residues. Trimming shortened V by 3 bases and J by 0 bases, and 19 bases separated the two germline ends. Per the germline V gene, CDR1 is SGHRS and CDR2 is YFSETQ. The CDR3 spells CASSWTVQESSSGANVLTF. CDR3 in DNA: TGCGCCAGCAGCTGGACAGTCCAGGAATCGAGCTCTGGGGCCAACGTCCTGACTTTC.

The chain recombines TRBV9 with TRBJ1-6; 7 nucleotides match TRBD1. Germline CDR1 is SGDLS and CDR2 is YYNGEE. V lost 4 bases and J lost 0; bases outside the gene matches: 7. The CDR3 runs 17 residues. DNA of the CDR3: TGTGCCAGCAGCCCAAGGGGACAGAGCTCCTATAATTCACCCCTCCACTTT. It is translated as CASSPRGQSSYNSPLHF.

This clone turned up a few times. This chain joins TRBV2 and TRBJ1-6; 9 bases line up with TRBD1. V gave up 10 bases and J gave up 0 bases; unmatched junction bases: 4. This CDR3 is 15 amino acids long. The germline gives CDR1 SNHLY, CDR2 FYNNEI. This CDR3 reads CATGTGSSYNSPLHF. CDR3 sequence (DNA): TGTGCCACCGGGACAGGGAGCTCCTATAATTCACCCCTCCACTTT.

This chain links TRBV11-3 with TRBJ2-5, with TRBD1 matching 8 bases. Germline V gives CDR1 SGHNT, CDR2 YENEEA. The CDR3 sequence is 15 residues long. The J segment lost 4 bases and the V segment lost 0 bases, leaving 4 bases of the junction unmatched. The CDR3 spells CASSLEAGGRETQYF. CDR3 DNA sequence: TGTGCCAGCAGCTTAGAGGCAGGGGGCCGAGAGACCCAGTACTTC. The full variable domain, its missing parts supplied by reference TRBV11-3 and TRBJ2-5, is EAGVVQSPRYKIIEKKQPVAFWCNPISGHNTLYWYLQNLGQGPELLIRYENEEAVDDSQLPKDRFSAERLKGVDSTLKIQPAELGDSAVYLCASSLEAGGRETQYFGPGTRLLVL.

CDR3 in amino acids: CASSLDRVPTEAFF. Written as DNA, the CDR3 is TGTGCCAGCAGCTTGGACAGGGTTCCCACTGAAGCTTTCTTT. V and J are TRBV5-5 and TRBJ1-1; TRBD1 might be the D (6 bases). The V end lost 0 bases, the J end lost 4 bases, and 10 bases lay between the germline ends. The germline V gene encodes CDR1 SGHKS and CDR2 YYEKEE (reference sequence). This CDR3 contains 14 residues.

The chain joins TRBV14 to TRBJ2-2; 8 bases match TRBD1. The CDR3 runs to 15 residues. Trimming removed 2 bases from V and 5 bases from J; junction bases left unmatched: 4. Germline V CDR1 and CDR2: SGHDN, FVKESK. CDR3 in DNA: TGTGCCAGCAGCCAATCAGGGGGCGGAACCGGGGAGCTGTTTTTT. It codes for CASSQSGGGTGELFF.

Remarks on this clone: The junction departs from the called germline gene at one end, perhaps through a read error. The chain joins TRBV7-3 to TRBJ2-3, with 9 nucleotides matching TRBD2. Germline V gives CDR1 SGHTA, CDR2 FQGTGA. The CDR3 sequence is 15 residues long. The chain's CDR3 is CASSLIAGAAETQYF. In DNA, the CDR3 is TGTGCCAGCAGCCTAATAGCGGGAGCGGCAGAGACGCAGTATTTT.

The CDR3 protein is CAWSDRGQGLTEAFF. The DNA for the CDR3 is TGTGCCTGGAGCGACAGGGGACAGGGGTTGACTGAAGCTTTCTTT. The chain links TRBV30 to TRBJ1-1; 10 nucleotides align to TRBD1. There are 15 residues in the CDR3. V dropped 3 bases and J dropped 5; count of bases not matched to a gene: 9. Germline V gene lookup returns CDR1 GTSNPN and CDR2 SVGIG (reference sequence).

The V and J genes are TRBV5-1 and TRBJ1-2; 10 bases align to TRBD1. The CDR3 extends over 15 amino acids. The V gene's germline CDR1 is SGHRS and CDR2 YFSETQ. V shed 0 bases, J shed 8 bases, and the junction held 7 bases outside the gene matches. As DNA, the CDR3 is TGCGCCAGCAGCTTGGAAGTAGGGACAGGGGACGGCTACACCTTC. Amino acids: CASSLEVGTGDGYTF.

The rearrangement joins TRBV28 to TRBJ2-5; TRBD2 matches 13 bases. Germline V gives CDR1 MDHEN, CDR2 SYDVKM. The CDR3 length is 15 residues. The ends lost 5 bases at V and 5 bases at J; junction bases unmatched: 5. The CDR3 is CASSPGLAGVETQYF. The CDR3 DNA is TGTGCCAGCAGTCCAGGACTAGCGGGAGTTGAGACCCAGTACTTC.

In its sample, this clone was seen once. The V call is TRBV6-5, the J call TRBJ2-7; D may be TRBD2 (6 bases). V gave up 6 bases and J gave up 0 bases, with 15 bases separating them. The CDR3 is made up of 15 amino acids. Germline V lookup: CDR1 MNHEY, CDR2 SVGAGI. For the CDR3, the DNA is TGTGCCAGCAGATCTCACGCGGGACCCTCCTACGAGCAGTACTTC. Protein: CASRSHAGPSYEQYF.

The chain employs TRBV5-1 and TRBJ2-5; TRBD1 is a possible D gene (5 bases). The assigned J gene may be wrong: the sequence end matches TRBJ2-7 better. CDR1 is SGHRS and CDR2 is YFSETQ in the germline V gene. The CDR3 runs to 14 residues. The CDR3 is CASSLDRSVHEQYF. The CDR3 DNA follows: TGCGCCAGCAGCTTGGACAGGTCGGTCCACGAGCAGTACTTC.

The chain recombines TRBV27 with TRBJ2-5; 10 nucleotides line up with TRBD2. CDR3 length equals 18 residues. The trim removed 1 base at V and 0 bases at J, leaving 8 bases unmatched. Germline V gene lookup returns CDR1 MNHEY and CDR2 SMNVEV (reference sequence). Here the CDR3 reads CASSLYPSGSGYQETQYF. CDR3 sequence (DNA): TGTGCCAGCAGTTTATATCCTAGCGGGAGTGGGTACCAAGAGACCCAGTACTTC.

The V gene is TRBV6-1, the J gene TRBJ1-3; D is unclear. CDR1 is MNHNS, CDR2 SASEGT, per germline. The germline V and J ends were trimmed by 1 base and 0 bases, with 13 bases remaining between them. CDR3 length equals 17 residues. The CDR3 reads CASSEGAYSISGNTIYF. The CDR3 DNA is TGTGCCAGCAGTGAAGGGGCCTACAGTATCTCTGGAAACACCATATATTTT.

The rearrangement uses TRBV18 and TRBJ2-1; TRBD1 agrees at 7 bases. There are 15 residues in the CDR3. The V and J ends lost 2 bases and 3 bases, in that order; junction bases with no gene match: 4. Per germline, CDR1 KGHSH and CDR2 LQKENI. This CDR3 reads CASSPAGGVYNEQFF. Written as DNA, the CDR3 is TGTGCCAGCTCACCAGCAGGGGGTGTCTACAATGAGCAGTTCTTC.

This clone was seen a handful of times. V gene TRBV6-1 combines with J gene TRBJ2-2; TRBD2 matches 8 bases. V was clipped by 8 bases and J by 6 bases; unmatched bases: 8. Germline CDR1 MNHNS, CDR2 SASEGT. The CDR3 covers 14 residues. The DNA of the CDR3 is TGTGCCAGCTTTGACGGGAGGGAGGCCGGGGAGCTGTTTTTT. Amino acid sequence: CASFDGREAGELFF.